This paragraph reports one TCR beta chain. Its target is unknown. This CDR3 contains 16 residues. Germline loops: CDR1 LNHDA, CDR2 SQIVND (reference sequence). Trimming removed 8 bases from V and 1 base from J; junction bases left unmatched: 14. The sample comes from a study of shared clonotypes between healthy human individuals. Study-wide results and caveats: Generation of non-shared clonotypes was less probable than generation of clonotypes shared by all four donors. Clonotype sharing among donors, it was expected, would be affected by sequencing depth.

The method was immunoSEQ multiplex PCR; TCRdb's version includes in-frame clones alone and lacks a portion of them. The sample has roughly 2.2 million clones, 85% to 95% seen once; the top ten hold under 0.45%. This rearrangement joins TRBV19 to TRBJ2-7; the match to TRBD1 covers 7 bases. This TCR was sampled from a young man in good health. Some clones in this sample may be carry-over from other donors' samples. Specimen: naive CD4+ T cells from PBMCs. Subset described: CD45RA+ positively selected. The chain's CDR3 is CASSTPRQGNSYEQYF. The CDR3 region has the DNA TGTGCCAGTTCTACTCCGAGACAGGGAAATTCCTACGAGCAGTACTTC. Variable domain in full (rest from reference TRBV19 and TRBJ2-7): DGGITQSPKYLFRKEGQNVTLSCEQNLNHDAMYWYRQDPGQGLRLIYYSQIVNDFQKGDIAEGYSVSREKKESFPLTVTSAQKNPTAFYLCASSTPRQGNSYEQYFGPGTRLTVT.